This TCR beta chain emerged from a study of blood T cell repertoires in COVID-19. Overall study: Sample material is recorded as cDNA or gDNA derived from T cells, B-cell-depleted T cells, or PBMCs.

With 2 bases removed from V and 4 bases from J, the gap between germline ends came to 18 bases. Germline CDR1 is KGHSH and CDR2 is LQKENI. The CDR3 is 17 residues long. TCRdb's copy holds only in-frame clones and misses some; the assay was immunoSEQ multiplex PCR. This sample yields 230,000 or so clones, of which approximately 80% are seen a single time; around 7.5% belongs to the top ten. The sequenced sample was peripheral blood. V gene TRBV18 combines with J gene TRBJ1-5; D might be TRBD1 (5 bases). The receptor's source is a woman of 80 years or more with COVID-19, enrolled during active disease. DNA for the CDR3: TGTGCCAGCTCACCAAGGGAAGGGGATGGCTCAAATCAGCCCCAGCATTTT. The encoded protein is CASSPREGDGSNQPQHF.